These 3 T cell receptor beta chains were sequenced from one sample in a study of T cell responses to AZD1222 COVID-19 vaccine. The table came from immunoSEQ multiplex PCR; TCRdb's copy has only in-frame clones and leaves some out. This table has approximately 90,000 clones, over 75% appearing once. The specimen was peripheral blood, collected 28 days after the second AZD1222 dose. The receptors were sampled from an adult who received the AZD1222 COVID-19 vaccine.

The V call is TRBV7-2, the J call TRBJ1-6, with 7 nucleotides matching TRBD1. This CDR3 has 16 residues. The V gene end was trimmed by 3 bases and the J gene end by 9 bases; junction bases not matched to a gene: 11. CDR1 is SGHTA, CDR2 FQGNSA, per germline. CDR3 bases: TGTGCCAGCAGCTTTGCTTGGGGCAGGGGGGCTTCACCCCTCCACTTT. Translated: CASSFAWGRGASPLHF. Supplemented by reference TRBV7-2 and TRBJ1-6, the full variable domain reads GAGVSQSPSNKVTEKGKDVELRCDPISGHTALYWYRQSLGQGLEFLIYFQGNSAPDKSGLPSDRFSAERTGGSVSTLTIQRTQQEDSAVYLCASSFAWGRGASPLHFGNGTRLTVT.

The V call is TRBV2, the J call TRBJ1-1, with TRBD1 as a possible D gene (6 bases). V was trimmed by 7 bases and J by 6 bases, leaving 15 bases between them. From germline, CDR1 is SNHLY and CDR2 FYNNEI. The CDR3 extends over 13 amino acids. For the CDR3, the DNA is TGTGCCAGCATGCAACAGGGCTACTCTGAAGCTTTCTTT. Translated: CASMQQGYSEAFF.

This clone occurred once. The genes are TRBV6-5 and TRBJ2-7; D uncertain. CDR1 MNHEY and CDR2 SVGAGI come from the germline V gene. Between the trimmed V and J ends, which lost 2 bases and 0 bases, there was a span of 11 bases. This CDR3 has 15 residues. CDR3 amino acids: CASSYGRPHSYEQYF. CDR3 nucleotides: TGTGCCAGCAGTTACGGCAGACCACACTCCTACGAGCAGTACTTC.